Given below is one T cell receptor beta chain in context. Antigen: not known. The data belong to a study of T cell responses to AZD1222 COVID-19 vaccine. Study-wide results and caveats: After two AZD1222 doses, spike-specific TCR breadth and depth rose versus day 0. The span of vaccine-associated CD4 TCRs extended across spike, with dominance at 160-218 and 743-854.

Using immunoSEQ multiplex PCR, the repertoire was profiled, and TCRdb retains in-frame clones only, with some absent. The table records 120,000 or so clones, approximately 90% of them present only once. Germline assignment: CDR1 LGHDT and CDR2 YNNKEL (reference sequence). Trimming took 4 bases from V and 3 from J, leaving 10 bases between them. The CDR3 has 13 residues. The chain carries TRBV3-1 (or the pseudogene TRBV3-2) and TRBJ2-7; D call uncertain. The source material was peripheral blood, sampled on day 0 of AZD1222 vaccination. The receptor comes from an adult in good health. This CDR3 reads CASSPYDVYEQYF. The CDR3 DNA reads TGTGCCAGCAGCCCCTACGATGTCTACGAGCAGTACTTC.